Presented here are 11 T cell receptor beta chains from one specimen sequenced in a study of blood T cell repertoires in COVID-19. Libraries were prepared by immunoSEQ multiplex PCR; TCRdb keeps only in-frame clonotypes and omits some of them. The sample contains roughly 150,000 clones, 89% of which appear only once. What was sequenced was peripheral blood. Receptors originate from a man in his sixties with acute or convalescent COVID-19.

This sequence joins TRBV7-2 and TRBJ2-7; 9 bases line up with TRBD1. There are 15 residues in the CDR3. V shed 5 bases and J 2 bases; nucleotides not matched to a gene: 7. In germline, CDR1 is SGHTA, CDR2 FQGNSA. CDR3 nucleotide sequence: TGTGCCAGCAGCACAGGGACAGGGAGCCCCTACGAGCAGTACTTC. Protein: CASSTGTGSPYEQYF.

As concerns this clone: One junction end does not reproduce the germline sequence, and a read error may be involved. CDR3 sequence (DNA): TGTGCCGGCAGACGGACATTAAGCTCTGGGGCCAACGTCCTGACTTTC. This codes for CAGRRTLSSGANVLTF. This rearrangement joins TRBV2 to TRBJ2-6; TRBD1 might be the D (5 bases). The germline V gene encodes CDR1 SNHLY and CDR2 FYNNEI. The CDR3 runs 16 residues.

The chain is built from TRBV28 and TRBJ1-6; D remains unclear. V lost 8 bases to trimming and J lost 11 bases, with 16 bases between them. CDR3 length: 13 residues. From germline, CDR1 is MDHEN and CDR2 SYDVKM. DNA for the CDR3: TGTGCCAGCGAATCGGCAGCTGGGCCACCCCTCCACTTT. This translates into CASESAAGPPLHF.

This clone was recorded a few times. The V call is TRBV7-6, the J call TRBJ1-6, with 8 bases identical to TRBD1. Germline-derived CDR1 and CDR2 are SGHVS and FNYEAQ. The CDR3 is made up of 16 amino acids. After removal of 6 bases from V and 7 bases from J, the junction contained 11 bases not matched to a gene. The CDR3 reads CASSPTGELGNSPLHF. The CDR3 bases are TGTGCCAGCAGTCCGACAGGGGAATTAGGAAATTCACCCCTCCACTTT.

This clone has just a few counts. The gene calls are TRBV6-5 and TRBJ1-6, with 9 nucleotides matching TRBD1. J lost 4 bases, V lost 7 bases, and 5 bases had no gene match. This CDR3 comprises 15 residues. CDR1 is MNHEY and CDR2 is SVGAGI in the germline V gene. The CDR3 nucleotides read TGTGCCAGCAAGGACGGACAGGGGTATAATTCACCCCTCCACTTT. This codes for CASKDGQGYNSPLHF.

The rearrangement joins TRBV7-9 to TRBJ1-1; possibly TRBD1 for D (5 bases). CDR3 length: 11 residues. Germline V CDR1 and CDR2: SEHNR, FQNEAQ (reference sequence). V was cut by 3 bases and J by 7 bases, with 6 bases left in between. CDR3 sequence: CASSFDSEAFF. The CDR3 DNA sequence: TGTGCCAGCAGCTTCGACAGTGAAGCTTTCTTT.

Here the CDR3 reads CASSSGQRGEKLFF. As DNA, the CDR3 is TGCGCCAGCAGCTCGGGACAGAGGGGTGAAAAACTGTTTTTT. The chain employs TRBV4-1 and TRBJ1-4, with 7 bases that match TRBD1. Germline-derived CDR1 and CDR2 are MGHRA and YSYEKL. The CDR3 extends over 14 amino acids. J gave up 7 bases and V 5 bases, and 7 bases lay outside the gene matches.

The chain is built from TRBV4-3 and TRBJ2-1; 8 nucleotides line up with TRBD2. This CDR3 is 16 amino acids long. Germline values: CDR1 LGHNA, CDR2 YSLEER. With V trimmed by 1 base and J by 5 bases, 7 bases remained unmatched. The CDR3 reads CASSQGHGGAHNEQFF. In DNA form, the CDR3 reads TGCGCCAGCAGCCAAGGTCACGGGGGGGCCCACAATGAGCAGTTCTTC.

As concerns this clone: In the same sample, other DNA sequences code for this CDR3. The V call is TRBV10-1, the J call TRBJ1-5; 8 nucleotides match TRBD1. The CDR3 consists of 12 residues. From germline, CDR1 is WNHNN and CDR2 SYGVQD (reference sequence). The V segment lost 8 bases and the J segment 5 bases; nucleotides outside the gene matches: 2. CDR3 loop: CASSTGDQPQHF. CDR3 nucleotide sequence: TGCGCCAGCTCGACAGGGGATCAGCCCCAGCATTTT.

The V and J genes are TRBV7-8 and TRBJ2-1; 12 nucleotides agree with TRBD1. The CDR3 is made up of 19 amino acids. CDR1 and CDR2 (germline): SGHVS, FQNEAQ. V dropped 2 bases and J dropped 1; count of bases not matched to a gene: 9. The chain's CDR3 is CASSLRGQGAIQSYNEQFF. The CDR3 DNA sequence: TGTGCCAGCAGCTTACGGGGACAGGGGGCGATCCAGTCCTACAATGAGCAGTTCTTC.

The CDR3 spells CASSYGGARGTEAFF. The CDR3 DNA sequence: TGTGCCAGCAGTTACGGGGGGGCGCGCGGCACTGAAGCTTTCTTT. V usage is TRBV6-5 and J usage is TRBJ1-1, with D tentatively TRBD1 (6 bases). This CDR3 has 15 residues. Germline V gene data show CDR1 as MNHEY and CDR2 as SVGAGI. Trimming removed 2 bases from V and 4 bases from J, with 14 bases in between.